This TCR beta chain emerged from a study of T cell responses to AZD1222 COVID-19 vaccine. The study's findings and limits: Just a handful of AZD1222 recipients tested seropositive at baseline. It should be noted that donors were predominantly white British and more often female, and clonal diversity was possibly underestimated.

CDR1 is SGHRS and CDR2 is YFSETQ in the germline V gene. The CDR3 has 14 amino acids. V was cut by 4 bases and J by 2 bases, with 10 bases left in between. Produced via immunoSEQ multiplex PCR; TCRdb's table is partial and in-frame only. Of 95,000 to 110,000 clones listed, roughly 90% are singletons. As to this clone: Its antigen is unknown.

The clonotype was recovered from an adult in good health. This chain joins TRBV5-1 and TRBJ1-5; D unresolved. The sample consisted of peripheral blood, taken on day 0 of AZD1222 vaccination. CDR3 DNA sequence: TGCGCCAGCAGCGTGGACGATGGCAATCAGCCCCAGCATTTT. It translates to CASSVDDGNQPQHF.